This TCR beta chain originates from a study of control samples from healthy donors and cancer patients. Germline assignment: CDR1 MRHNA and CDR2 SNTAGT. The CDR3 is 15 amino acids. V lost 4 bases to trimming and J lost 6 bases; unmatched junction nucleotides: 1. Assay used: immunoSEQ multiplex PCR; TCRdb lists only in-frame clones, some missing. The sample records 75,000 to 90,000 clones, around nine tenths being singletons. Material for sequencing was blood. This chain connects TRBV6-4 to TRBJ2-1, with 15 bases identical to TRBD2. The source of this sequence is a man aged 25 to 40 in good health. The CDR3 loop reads CASSGTSGGANEQFF. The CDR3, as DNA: TGTGCCAGCAGTGGGACTAGCGGGGGGGCCAATGAGCAGTTCTTC.